Listed below are T cell receptor beta chains from one sample, sequenced in a study of CD8 T cells in ankylosing spondylitis. TCRdb itself ran the 5' RACE reads through MiXCR, one entry per CDR3 protein. The sample shows approximately 200,000 distinct CDR3 sequences, around 13% of them seen only once. Material: blood, either unsorted or a sorted T cell fraction (not recorded which). All receptors come from a female donor with ankylosing spondylitis or in good health (not recorded which). Both conserved end residues are part of each CDR3. A D gene is named only where the DNA matches it firmly. Clone sizes are given selectively: once, few, many, or a class where the clone is expanded.

clone size,D gene,J gene,V gene,CDR3 DNA,CDR3 protein
-,-,TRBJ2-4,TRBV5-6,TGTACCAGCAGCGACCAAAACATTCAGTACTTC,CTSSDQNIQYF
-,TRBD1,TRBJ2-3,TRBV7-9,TGTGCCAGCAGCTTAGGGATACAGGGGGCAGGAAGAGATACGCAGTATTTT,CASSLGIQGAGRDTQYF
many,-,TRBJ2-5,TRBV12-3/TRBV12-4,TGTGCCAGCAGTCTTGGGACAACTCAAGAGACCCAGTACTTC,CASSLGTTQETQYF
many,-,TRBJ2-1,TRBV21-1,TGTGCCAGCAGCCCCCTCCTCGCCTACAATGAGCAGTTCTTC,CASSPLLAYNEQFF
-,-,TRBJ2-5,TRBV18,TGTGCCAGCTCACCAGACAATGGGGAGACCCAGTACTTC,CASSPDNGETQYF
many,TRBD1,TRBJ1-4,TRBV5-1,TGCGCCAGCAGCTTTGACAGGGCTAATGAAAAACTGTTTTTT,CASSFDRANEKLFF
many,-,TRBJ2-7,TRBV20-1,TGCAGTGCTAGAGATGGGGGCAGGGACTTCTACGAGCAGTACTTC,CSARDGGRDFYEQYF
many,-,TRBJ1-4,TRBV7-9,TGTGCCAGCAGCTTACGCGCAACTAATGAAAAACTGTTTTTT,CASSLRATNEKLFF
few,-,TRBJ2-3,TRBV14,TGTGTCAGCAGCCAAGATACGGCTAGAAGCACAGATACGCAGTATTTT,CVSSQDTARSTDTQYF
many,-,TRBJ2-3,TRBV5-4,TGTGCCAGCAGCTTGGAGGGTTACACAGATACGCAGTATTTT,CASSLEGYTDTQYF
many,-,TRBJ2-7,TRBV13,TGTGCCAGCAGCCCCCGGGAGTCTCTCCTCTACGAGCAGTACTTC,CASSPRESLLYEQYF
many,TRBD2,TRBJ2-7,TRBV20-1,TGCAGTGCTAGAGATCTGCTAGCGGGAGACCCTCCCTACGAGCAGTACTTC,CSARDLLAGDPPYEQYF
medium-sized,-,TRBJ2-1,TRBV4-2,TGTGCCAGCAGCCAGAACGCAGGCGGCAACAATGAGCAGTTCTTC,CASSQNAGGNNEQFF
-,-,TRBJ2-7,TRBV6-2/TRBV6-3,TGTGCCAGCAGCCTCATCGAGGGCGAGCAGTACTTC,CASSLIEGEQYF
many,TRBD2,TRBJ2-7,TRBV5-1,TGCGCCAGCAGCACGGCTTCTAGCGGGAGCAAGGGAGAGTACTTC,CASSTASSGSKGEYF
few,-,TRBJ2-5,TRBV6-5,TGTGCCAGCAGTTTCCCCGTCAGCAAGTACCAAGAGACCCAGTACTTC,CASSFPVSKYQETQYF
many,-,TRBJ2-2,TRBV5-1,TGCGCCAGCAGTCCAGGGTCCGCGAACACCGGGGAGCTGTTTTTT,CASSPGSANTGELFF
many,-,TRBJ2-5,TRBV29-1,TGCAGCGTTCGACTGGGGCCTAGGCAGACCCAGTACTTC,CSVRLGPRQTQYF
many,-,TRBJ2-7,TRBV6-2/TRBV6-3,TGTGCCAGCAGTTACTCGTCGGGCGGAGGGGCCTTTGAGCAGTACTTC,CASSYSSGGGAFEQYF
many,-,TRBJ2-2,TRBV5-1,TGCGCCAGCAGCTTGGACGGGAGAGGAACCGGGGAGCTGTTTTTT,CASSLDGRGTGELFF
-,-,TRBJ2-2,TRBV4-3,TGCGCCAGCAGCCCCCGGGATTTTGCCACCGGGGAGCTGTTTTTT,CASSPRDFATGELFF
few,TRBD1,TRBJ2-7,TRBV20-1,TGCAGTGCTAGGGCAACAGGGGTGGGGACCTACGAGCAGTACTTC,CSARATGVGTYEQYF
many,TRBD1,TRBJ2-7,TRBV29-1,TGCAGCGTTGGCGGGACAGGGGTCTACGAGCAGTACTTC,CSVGGTGVYEQYF
few,-,TRBJ2-7,TRBV11-3,TGTGCCAGCAGCCCGCTTGGCAGGAGAGTTTACGAGCAGTACTTC,CASSPLGRRVYEQYF
many,-,TRBJ1-4,TRBV20-1,TGCAGTGCTATAGGGGTCACTAATGAAAAACTGTTTTTT,CSAIGVTNEKLFF
many,-,TRBJ2-1,TRBV20-1,TGCAGTGCCGAAACGCAGGGGGGCTACAATGAGCAGTTCTTC,CSAETQGGYNEQFF
many,TRBD1,TRBJ2-1,TRBV28,TGTGCCAGCCAACCGGGGACAGTATTGGATGAGCAGTTCTTC,CASQPGTVLDEQFF
few,-,TRBJ1-5,TRBV27,TGTGCCAGCAGTTTTTCTGGACAGCCCGGATACAATCAGCCCCAGCATTTT,CASSFSGQPGYNQPQHF